The present entry profiles one T cell receptor (beta chain) with its context. This CDR3 spans 12 amino acids. Germline CDR1 and CDR2: SGHTA and FQGNSA. V lost 5 bases and J 0 bases, leaving 4 bases between the germline ends. TCRdb re-called the multiplex PCR reads through MiXCR, storing one row per CDR3 protein. The table shows some 200,000 distinct CDR3 sequences, with around 29% occurring only once. The data were taken from a study of breast tumors, draining lymph nodes, adjacent tissues. Samples came from axillary lymph nodes draining the breast cancer. The gene calls are TRBV7-2 and TRBJ1-1; D unclear. Sequencing used axillary lymph node tissue. This receptor was identified in a female donor with breast cancer. Some clones in this sample may be carry-over from other donors' samples. Here the CDR3 reads CASSPVNTEAFF. The CDR3 bases are TGTGCCAGCAGCCCCGTGAACACTGAAGCTTTCTTT.